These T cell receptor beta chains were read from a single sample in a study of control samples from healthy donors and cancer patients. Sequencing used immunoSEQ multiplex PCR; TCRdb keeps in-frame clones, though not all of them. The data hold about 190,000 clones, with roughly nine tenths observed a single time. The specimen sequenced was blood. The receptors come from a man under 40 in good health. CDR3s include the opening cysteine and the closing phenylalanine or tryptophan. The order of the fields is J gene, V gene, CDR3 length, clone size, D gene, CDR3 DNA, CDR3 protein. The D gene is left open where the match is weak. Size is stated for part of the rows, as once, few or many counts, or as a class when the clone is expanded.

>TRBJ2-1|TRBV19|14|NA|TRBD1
TGTGCCAGTAGCAGTCCCGGGACAGGGAATGAGCAGTTCTTC
CASSSPGTGNEQFF
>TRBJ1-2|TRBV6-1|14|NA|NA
TGTGCCAGCAGTGAAAGTGGTTCTAACTATGGCTACACCTTC
CASSESGSNYGYTF
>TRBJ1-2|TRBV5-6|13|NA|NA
TGTGCCAGCAGCTGGGGGACTAACTATGGCTACACCTTC
CASSWGTNYGYTF
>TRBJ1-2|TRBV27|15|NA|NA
TGTGCCAGCAGTTTACGTTTCGGGGGACGACTGGGCTACACCTTC
CASSLRFGGRLGYTF
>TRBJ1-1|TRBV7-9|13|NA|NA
TGTGCCAGCAGCTTAGTTCTGAACACTGAAGCTTTCTTT
CASSLVLNTEAFF
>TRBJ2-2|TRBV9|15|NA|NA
TGTGCCAGCAGCGTTGGCAGGGCGCGAACCGGGGAGCTGTTTTTT
CASSVGRARTGELFF
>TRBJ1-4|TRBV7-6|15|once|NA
TGTGCCAGCAGCGAGTACAATTCACCTAATGAAAAACTGTTTTTT
CASSEYNSPNEKLFF
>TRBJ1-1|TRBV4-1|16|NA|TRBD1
TGCGCCAGCAGCCAAGGAGATTGGGACAGGGGAACTGAAGCTTTCTTT
CASSQGDWDRGTEAFF
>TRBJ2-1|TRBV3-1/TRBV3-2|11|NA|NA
TGTGCCAGCAGCCTAGACAGACTCCAGTTCTTC
CASSLDRLQFF
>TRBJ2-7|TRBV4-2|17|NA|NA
TGTGCCAGCAGCCAAGATAGGGCCGGACTTATAACCTACGAGCAGTACTTC
CASSQDRAGLITYEQYF
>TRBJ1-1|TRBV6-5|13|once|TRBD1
TGTGCCAGCAGAGACAGGGGGCACACTGAAGCTTTCTTT
CASRDRGHTEAFF
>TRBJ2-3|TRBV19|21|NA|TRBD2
TGTGCCAGTAAAGCCCCCCCAGGACTAGCGGGGGGGCGGGTTAGCCCAGATACGCAGTATTTT
CASKAPPGLAGGRVSPDTQYF
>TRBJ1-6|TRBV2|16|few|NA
TGTGCCAGCAGTGAAGCGCTTAGCCAGGGGAGTTCACCCCTCCACTTT
CASSEALSQGSSPLHF
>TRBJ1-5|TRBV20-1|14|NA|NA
TGCAGTGCTAGTGCAGGCTGGAGCAATCAGCCCCAGCATTTT
CSASAGWSNQPQHF
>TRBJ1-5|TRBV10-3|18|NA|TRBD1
TGTGCCATCAGTGACAAGGGACAGGTGAATATTGCTAATCAGCCCCAGCATTTT
CAISDKGQVNIANQPQHF
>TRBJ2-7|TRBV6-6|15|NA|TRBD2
TGTGCCAGCAGTAAAAGGACTAGCGGCCCCTACGAGCAGTACTTC
CASSKRTSGPYEQYF
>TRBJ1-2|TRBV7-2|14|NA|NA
TGTGCCAGCAGCTTTTCACAGGGCACCTATGGCTACACCTTC
CASSFSQGTYGYTF
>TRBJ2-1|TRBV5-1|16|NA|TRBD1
TGCGCCAGCAGCTCAGAGGGACAGGGGGCCTACAATGAGCAGTTCTTC
CASSSEGQGAYNEQFF
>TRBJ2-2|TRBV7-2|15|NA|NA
TGTGCCAGCAGCTTTGGGGGTGTGGGGGCCGGGGAGCTGTTTTTT
CASSFGGVGAGELFF
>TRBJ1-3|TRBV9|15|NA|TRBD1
TGTGCCAGCAGCGTGGGACAGGGATCCGGAAACACCATATATTTT
CASSVGQGSGNTIYF
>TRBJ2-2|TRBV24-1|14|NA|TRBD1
TGTGCCACCAGTGAGGGGGACAGGGCCGGGGAGCTGTTTTTT
CATSEGDRAGELFF
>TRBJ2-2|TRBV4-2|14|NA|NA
TGTGCCAGCAGCCAAGTTCTAGCCACCGGGGAGCTGTTTTTT
CASSQVLATGELFF
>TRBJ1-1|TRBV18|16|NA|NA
TGTGCCAGCTCACCGAAGAGCGGGGGCGATTTCTCTGAAGCTTTCTTT
CASSPKSGGDFSEAFF
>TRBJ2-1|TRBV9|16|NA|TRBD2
TGTGCCAGCAGCGTAGCTTTAGCGGGGGGGCCATACGAGCAGTTCTTC
CASSVALAGGPYEQFF
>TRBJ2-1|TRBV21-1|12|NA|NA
TGTGCCAGCAGCAGACAGGGGAATGAGCAGTTCTTC
CASSRQGNEQFF
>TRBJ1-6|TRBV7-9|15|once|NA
TGTGCCAGCAGCTTAGCGCCAACAGGGAATTCACCCCTCCACTTT
CASSLAPTGNSPLHF
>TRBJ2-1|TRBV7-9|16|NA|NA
TGTGCCAGCAGCGGTTGGGGACACTTTTATCTAAATGAGCAGTTCTTC
CASSGWGHFYLNEQFF
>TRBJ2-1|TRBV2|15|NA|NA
TGTGCCAGCAGGGAAAAGGATACTATGTGGAATGAGCAGTTCTTC
CASREKDTMWNEQFF
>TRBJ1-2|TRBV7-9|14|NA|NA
TGTGCCAGCAGTCAACCTACCGGGAGGAATGGCTACACCTTC
CASSQPTGRNGYTF
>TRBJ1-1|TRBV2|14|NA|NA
TGTGCCAGCAGTGTTAGGATAGGGAACACTGAAGCTTTCTTT
CASSVRIGNTEAFF
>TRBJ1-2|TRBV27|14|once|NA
TGTGCCAGCAGCACGGGGGGGGCTAACTATGGCTACACCTTC
CASSTGGANYGYTF
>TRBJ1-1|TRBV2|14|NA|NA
TGTGCCAGCAGTGAGCGCAGGGTGTACACTGAAGCTTTCTTT
CASSERRVYTEAFF
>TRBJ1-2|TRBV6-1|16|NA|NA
TGTGCCAGCAGTGAAGGTCTCTACAGGGAGGATTACGGCTACACCTTC
CASSEGLYREDYGYTF
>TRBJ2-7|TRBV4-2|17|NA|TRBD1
TGTGCCAGCAGCCAAATTACGGGGGGACAGGGGGACTACGAGCAGTACTTC
CASSQITGGQGDYEQYF
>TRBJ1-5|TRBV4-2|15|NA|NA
TGTGCCAGCAGCCAAGACGAAGGTGGGTCTCAGCCCCAGCATTTT
CASSQDEGGSQPQHF
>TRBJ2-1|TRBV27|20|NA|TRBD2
TGTGCCAGCAGTATCGTAAGGACTAGCGGGGGGGGAGGCGCCTACAATGAGCAGTTCTTC
CASSIVRTSGGGGAYNEQFF
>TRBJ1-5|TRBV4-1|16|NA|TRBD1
TGCGCCAGCAGCCATCCCGGACAGGGGAGCAATCAGCCCCAGCATTTT
CASSHPGQGSNQPQHF
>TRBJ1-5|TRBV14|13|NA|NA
TGTGCCAGCAGCCAAGATATGAGGCAGCCCCAGCATTTT
CASSQDMRQPQHF
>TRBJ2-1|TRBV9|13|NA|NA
TGTGCCAGCAGCGTAGCTGTCGCCAATGAGCAGTTCTTC
CASSVAVANEQFF
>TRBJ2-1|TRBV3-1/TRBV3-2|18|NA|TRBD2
TGTGCCAGCAGCCAATGGCCTAGCGGGGGGCTATCAGACAATGAGCAGTTCTTC
CASSQWPSGGLSDNEQFF
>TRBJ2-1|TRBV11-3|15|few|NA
TGTGCCAGCGGACTGGGCTTCAGCTCCTACAATGAGCAGTTCTTC
CASGLGFSSYNEQFF
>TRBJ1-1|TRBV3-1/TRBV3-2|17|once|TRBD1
TGTGCCAGCAGCCGCTCAGGGGGCCAGCGTAGGATCACTGAAGCTTTCTTT
CASSRSGGQRRITEAFF
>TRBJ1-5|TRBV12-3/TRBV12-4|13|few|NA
TGTGCCAGCAGTCTACAGGGAGCTCAGCCCCAGCATTTT
CASSLQGAQPQHF
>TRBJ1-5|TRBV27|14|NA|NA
TGTGCCACCTCTGACAGACACCCCAATCAGCCCCAGCATTTT
CATSDRHPNQPQHF
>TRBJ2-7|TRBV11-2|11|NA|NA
TGTGCCAGCAGCCATCGCTACGAGCAGTACTTC
CASSHRYEQYF